The clone carrying this TCR beta chain has more than one count but fewer than ten. Antigen specificity is unknown. TCRdb's copy holds only in-frame clones and misses some; the assay was immunoSEQ multiplex PCR. The sample holds about 53,000 clones, over 70% seen once. These data originate in a study of lymphopenia after photon versus proton radiotherapy. CDR1 is SGHAT and CDR2 is FQNNGV in the germline V gene. The V gene lost 1 base and the J gene lost 1 base, with 14 bases spanning the gap. The CDR3 is made up of 17 amino acids. Overall study findings and caveats: After the lymphocyte nadir, photon-treated repertoires showed oligoclonal expansion, especially of CD8+ Temra cells.

The sequence came from a man aged 45-65 years with gastric cancer. The J gene is TRBJ1-5, the V gene TRBV11-2, with TRBD1 as a possible D gene (6 bases). This specimen was peripheral blood, taken from a patient treated with photon-based radiotherapy. The CDR3 sequence: CASSLGGGGRSNQPQHF. The CDR3 region has the DNA TGTGCCAGCAGCTTAGGGGGAGGGGGGCGCAGCAATCAGCCCCAGCATTTT.